This TCR beta chain was profiled in a study of cytomegalovirus exposure and HLA in healthy donors. General observations from the study: As was reported, the classifier diagnosed cytomegalovirus status with high specificity and sensitivity.

Method: immunoSEQ multiplex PCR; TCRdb's copy keeps in-frame clones and lacks some. The data hold a few hundred thousand clones, with approximately 80% observed a single time. CDR3 size: 17 residues. Germline CDR1 reads SGHRS; CDR2 reads YFSETQ. V lost 3 bases, J lost 6 bases, and 6 bases stayed unmatched. Concerning this clone: The antigen is unknown.

The sequenced material came from PBMCs. The chain is built from TRBV5-1 and TRBJ2-2, with TRBD2 identical over 15 bases. This receptor was obtained from a woman aged 25 to 39 in good health and CMV-seropositive. The CDR3 region has the DNA TGCGCCAGCAGCTACGGACTAGCGGGAGGGCCACCCGGGGAGCTGTTTTTT. Amino acid sequence: CASSYGLAGGPPGELFF. The whole variable domain, filled in from reference TRBV5-1 and TRBJ2-2, reads KAGVTQTPRYLIKTRGQQVTLSCSPISGHRSVSWYQQTPGQGLQFLFEYFSETQRNKGNFPGRFSGRQFSNSRSEMNVSTLELGDSALYLCASSYGLAGGPPGELFFGEGSRLTVL.